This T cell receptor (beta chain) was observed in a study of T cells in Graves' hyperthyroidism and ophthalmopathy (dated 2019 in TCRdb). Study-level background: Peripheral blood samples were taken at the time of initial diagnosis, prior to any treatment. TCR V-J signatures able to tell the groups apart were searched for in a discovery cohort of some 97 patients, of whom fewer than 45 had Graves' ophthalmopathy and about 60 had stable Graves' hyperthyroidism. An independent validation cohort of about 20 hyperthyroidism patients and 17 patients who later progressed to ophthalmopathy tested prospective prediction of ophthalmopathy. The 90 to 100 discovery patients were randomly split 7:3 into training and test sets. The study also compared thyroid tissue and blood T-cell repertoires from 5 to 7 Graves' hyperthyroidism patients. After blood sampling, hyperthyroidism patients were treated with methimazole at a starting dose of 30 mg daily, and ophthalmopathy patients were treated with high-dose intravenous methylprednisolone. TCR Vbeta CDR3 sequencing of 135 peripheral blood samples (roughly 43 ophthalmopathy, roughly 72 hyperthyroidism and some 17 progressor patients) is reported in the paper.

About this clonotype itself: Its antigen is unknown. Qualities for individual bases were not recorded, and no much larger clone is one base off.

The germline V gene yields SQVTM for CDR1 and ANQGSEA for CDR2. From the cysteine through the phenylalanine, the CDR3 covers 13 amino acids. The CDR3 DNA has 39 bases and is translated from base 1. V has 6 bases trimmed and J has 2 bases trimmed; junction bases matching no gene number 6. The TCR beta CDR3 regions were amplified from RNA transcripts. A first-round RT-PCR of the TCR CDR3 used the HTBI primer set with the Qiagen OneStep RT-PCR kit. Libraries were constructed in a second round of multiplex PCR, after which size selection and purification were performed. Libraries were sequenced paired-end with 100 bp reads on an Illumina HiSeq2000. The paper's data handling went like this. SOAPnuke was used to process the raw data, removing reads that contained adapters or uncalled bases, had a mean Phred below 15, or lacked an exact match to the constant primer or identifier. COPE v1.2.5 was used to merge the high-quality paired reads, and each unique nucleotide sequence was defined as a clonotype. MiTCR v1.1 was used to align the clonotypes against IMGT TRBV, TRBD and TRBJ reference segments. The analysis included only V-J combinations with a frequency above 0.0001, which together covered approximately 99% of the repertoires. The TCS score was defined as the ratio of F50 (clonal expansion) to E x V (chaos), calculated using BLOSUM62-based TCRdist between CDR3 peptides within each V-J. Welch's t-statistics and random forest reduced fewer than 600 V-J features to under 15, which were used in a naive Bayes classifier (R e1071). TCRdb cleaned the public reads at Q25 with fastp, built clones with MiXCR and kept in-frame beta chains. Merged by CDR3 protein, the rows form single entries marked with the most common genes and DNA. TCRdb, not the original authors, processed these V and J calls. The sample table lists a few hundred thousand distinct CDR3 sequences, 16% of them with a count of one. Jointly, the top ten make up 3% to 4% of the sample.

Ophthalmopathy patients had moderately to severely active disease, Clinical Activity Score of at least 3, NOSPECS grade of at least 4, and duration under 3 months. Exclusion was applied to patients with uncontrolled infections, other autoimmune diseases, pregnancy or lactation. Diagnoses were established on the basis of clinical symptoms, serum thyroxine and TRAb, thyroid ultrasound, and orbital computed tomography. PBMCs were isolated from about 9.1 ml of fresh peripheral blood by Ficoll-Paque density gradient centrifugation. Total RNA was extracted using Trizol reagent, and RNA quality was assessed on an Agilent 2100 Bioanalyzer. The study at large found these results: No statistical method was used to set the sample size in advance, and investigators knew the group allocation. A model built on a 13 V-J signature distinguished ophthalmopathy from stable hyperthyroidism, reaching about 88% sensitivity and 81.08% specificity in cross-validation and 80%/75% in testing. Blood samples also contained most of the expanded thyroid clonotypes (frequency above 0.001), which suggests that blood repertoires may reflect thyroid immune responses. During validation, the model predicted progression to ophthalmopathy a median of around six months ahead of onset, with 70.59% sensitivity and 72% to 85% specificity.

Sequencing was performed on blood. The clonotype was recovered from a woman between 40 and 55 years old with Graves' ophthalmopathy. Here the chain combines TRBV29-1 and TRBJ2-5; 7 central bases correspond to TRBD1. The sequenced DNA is TGCAGCGTCCACGGACAGGTTCAAGAGACCCAGTACTTC. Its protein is CSVHGQVQETQYF.